A selection of T cell receptor beta chains follows, all from one sample in a study of CD8 T cells in ankylosing spondylitis. From the 5' RACE reads, TCRdb called clonotypes with MiXCR, one entry per CDR3 protein. The table lists under 850,000 distinct CDR3 sequences, roughly 19% of them singletons. The specimen sequenced was blood, either unsorted or a sorted T cell fraction (not recorded which). The receptors stem from a male donor with ankylosing spondylitis. Both conserved end residues are part of each CDR3. D genes are given only for firm matches. Expanded clones are given a class, and other clones once, few, many or no size at all.

D | size | J | V | CDR3 | DNA
TRBD2 | few | TRBJ2-7 | TRBV20-1 | CSARVGTSGRGYEQYF | TGCAGTGCTAGGGTCGGGACTAGCGGGAGGGGATACGAGCAGTACTTC
TRBD2 | few | TRBJ2-7 | TRBV6-1 | CASKVLAGPGYEQYF | TGTGCCAGCAAAGTACTAGCGGGCCCCGGGTACGAGCAGTACTTC
- | - | TRBJ2-1 | TRBV20-1 | CSARVVGTSYNEQFF | TGCAGTGCTAGAGTCGTTGGGACCTCCTACAATGAGCAGTTCTTC
TRBD1 | - | TRBJ2-7 | TRBV5-1 | CASSLRPGQGYEQYF | TGCGCCAGCAGCTTGCGGCCGGGACAGGGGTACGAGCAGTACTTC
- | - | TRBJ1-1 | TRBV27 | CASSSSSQSSRNTEAFF | TGTGCCAGCAGTTCCTCTTCCCAGAGCAGCCGGAACACTGAAGCTTTCTTT
TRBD2 | few | TRBJ2-7 | TRBV12-3/TRBV12-4 | CASTLGLAATYEQYF | TGTGCCAGCACCCTAGGACTAGCGGCCACCTACGAGCAGTACTTC
TRBD1 | once | TRBJ2-3 | TRBV6-1 | CATGTGYEADTQYF | TGTGCCACCGGGACAGGGTATGAGGCAGATACGCAGTATTTT
- | - | TRBJ2-7 | TRBV12-3/TRBV12-4 | CASSKKQSYEQYF | TGTGCCAGCAGTAAGAAACAAAGCTACGAGCAGTACTTC
- | - | TRBJ2-1 | TRBV3-1 | CASSPTRYNEQFF | TGTGCCAGCAGCCCGACTAGATACAATGAGCAGTTCTTC
- | - | TRBJ2-1 | TRBV20-1 | CSARDGSAGHNEQFF | TGCAGTGCTAGAGATGGGTCGGCGGGGCACAATGAGCAGTTCTTC
- | - | TRBJ1-1 | TRBV11-2 | CASSLEVAGELDTEAFF | TGTGCCAGCAGCTTAGAGGTGGCAGGGGAACTGGACACTGAAGCTTTCTTT
- | - | TRBJ2-1 | TRBV5-1 | CASSSGGGGSYNEQFF | TGCGCCAGCAGCTCGGGGGGCGGGGGCTCCTACAATGAGCAGTTCTTC
- | many | TRBJ1-5 | TRBV4-1 | CASSQDGGIGNQPQHF | TGCGCCAGCAGCCAAGACGGAGGGATAGGCAATCAGCCCCAGCATTTT
- | - | TRBJ1-2 | TRBV20-1 | CSASLIQRLYGYTF | TGCAGTGCTAGCCTAATACAGAGGCTCTATGGCTACACCTTC
- | many | TRBJ2-1 | TRBV12-3/TRBV12-4 | CASSLDLGYESGQFF | TGTGCCAGCAGTTTAGACTTGGGGTATGAATCGGGGCAGTTCTTC
- | - | TRBJ2-1 | TRBV20-1 | CSARDQLLQVSNNEQFF | TGCAGTGCTAGAGACCAACTTCTACAGGTTAGCAACAATGAGCAGTTCTTC
TRBD2 | few | TRBJ2-5 | TRBV6-2/TRBV6-3 | CASSYSKGLQETQYF | TGTGCCAGCAGTTACTCGAAGGGACTACAAGAGACCCAGTACTTC
- | - | TRBJ2-7 | TRBV4-2 | CASSQSRGVLGSEQYF | TGTGCCAGCAGCCAGAGCAGGGGGGTTTTGGGTAGCGAGCAGTACTTC
- | - | TRBJ1-1 | TRBV12-3/TRBV12-4 | CASSSNRAMGTEAFF | TGTGCCAGCAGTTCCAACAGGGCGATGGGAACTGAAGCTTTCTTT
TRBD1 | many | TRBJ2-1 | TRBV12-3/TRBV12-4 | CASGVRDRGDEQFF | TGTGCCAGCGGGGTCCGGGACAGGGGTGATGAGCAGTTCTTC
- | few | TRBJ2-1 | TRBV5-1 | CASSLGWMGSGEQFF | TGCGCCAGCAGCTTGGGCTGGATGGGCTCGGGTGAGCAGTTCTTC
- | - | TRBJ2-5 | TRBV27 | CASSLRFSGPQETQYF | TGTGCCAGCAGTTTAAGGTTTAGCGGCCCCCAAGAGACCCAGTACTTC
- | many | TRBJ2-2 | TRBV29-1 | CSVEGWGTGELFF | TGCAGCGTTGAGGGTTGGGGAACCGGGGAGCTGTTTTTT